Sequencing of this T cell receptor beta chain was carried out in a study of blood T cell repertoires in COVID-19. About the study: From T cells, B-cell-depleted T cells, or PBMCs came the material, which was cDNA or gDNA.

Assay used: immunoSEQ multiplex PCR; TCRdb lists only in-frame clones, some missing. The profile shows tens of thousands of clones, around 70% of them singletons. This clone was detected only a few times. V gave up 3 bases and J gave up 7 bases; unmatched junction bases: 7. The CDR3 totals 16 residues. Germline values: CDR1 MDHEN, CDR2 SYDVKM. This chain connects TRBV28 to TRBJ1-6; 9 bases fit TRBD1. The source is a man aged 65-85 years with COVID-19, enrolled during active disease. Input material: peripheral blood. As DNA, the CDR3 is TGTGCCAGCAGTTTCGGGGGGACAGGGAGAAATTCACCCCTCCACTTT. It is translated as CASSFGGTGRNSPLHF. Variable domain in full (rest from reference TRBV28 and TRBJ1-6): DVKVTQSSRYLVKRTGEKVFLECVQDMDHENMFWYRQDPGLGLRLIYFSYDVKMKEKGDIPEGYSVSREKKERFSLILESASTNQTSMYLCASSFGGTGRNSPLHFGNGTRLTVT.